The source of this T cell receptor (beta chain) is a study of T cells in Graves' hyperthyroidism and ophthalmopathy. Study-wide findings and caveats: Most expanded thyroid clonotypes above 0.001 recurred in blood. Ophthalmopathy and stable hyperthyroidism were separated by a 13 V-J model.

A remark on this clonotype: Antigen specificity is unknown.

The CDR3 totals 14 residues. Germline CDR1 reads MDHEN; CDR2 reads SYDVKM. Deletions cut 2 bases from V and 5 bases from J, with 13 bases between. Exclusion of a patient resulted from uncontrolled infection, other autoimmune disease, pregnancy or lactation. There were TCR beta CDR3 regions amplified from RNA transcripts. Carried out on the TCR CDR3, a first-round RT-PCR used the HTBI primer set. TCRdb processed the multiplex PCR reads anew with MiXCR; each CDR3 protein has one entry. The table includes hundreds of thousands of distinct CDR3 sequences, roughly 20% detected once. The sequence was obtained from a man between 25 and 39 years old with Graves' ophthalmopathy. The chain uses TRBV28 and TRBJ2-7, with D unclear. Input material: blood. CDR3 sequence reads: CASSLGPTRDEQYF. The CDR3 DNA reads as TGTGCCAGCAGTTTAGGGCCGACTCGGGACGAGCAGTACTTC.